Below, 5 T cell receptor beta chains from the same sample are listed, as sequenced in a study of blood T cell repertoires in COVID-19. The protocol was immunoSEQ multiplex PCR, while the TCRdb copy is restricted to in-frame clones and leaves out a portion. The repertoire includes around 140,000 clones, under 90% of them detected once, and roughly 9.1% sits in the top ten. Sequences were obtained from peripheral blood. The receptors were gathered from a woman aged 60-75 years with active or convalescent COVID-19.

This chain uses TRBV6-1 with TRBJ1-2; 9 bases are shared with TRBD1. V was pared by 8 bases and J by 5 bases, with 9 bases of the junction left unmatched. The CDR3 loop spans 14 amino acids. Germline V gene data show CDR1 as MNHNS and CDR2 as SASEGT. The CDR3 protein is CASAPGDRDYGYTF. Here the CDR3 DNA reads TGTGCCAGCGCTCCCGGGGACAGGGATTATGGCTACACCTTC.

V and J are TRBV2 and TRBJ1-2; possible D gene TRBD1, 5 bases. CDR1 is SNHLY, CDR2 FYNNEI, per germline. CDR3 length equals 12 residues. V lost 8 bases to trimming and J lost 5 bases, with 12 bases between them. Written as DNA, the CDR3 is TGTGCCAGCCGGACGGGGGATTATGGCTACACCTTC. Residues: CASRTGDYGYTF.

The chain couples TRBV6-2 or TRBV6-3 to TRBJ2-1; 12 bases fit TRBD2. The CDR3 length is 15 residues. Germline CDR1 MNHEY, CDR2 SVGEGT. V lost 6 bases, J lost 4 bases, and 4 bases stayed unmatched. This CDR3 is CASSLLAGGYNEQFF. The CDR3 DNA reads TGTGCCAGCAGCCTACTAGCGGGGGGATACAATGAGCAGTTCTTC.

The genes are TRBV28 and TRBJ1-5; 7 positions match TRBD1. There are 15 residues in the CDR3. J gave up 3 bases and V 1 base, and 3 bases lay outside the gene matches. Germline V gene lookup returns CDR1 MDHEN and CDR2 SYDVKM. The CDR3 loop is CASSLSQGVNQPQHF. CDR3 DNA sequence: TGTGCCAGCAGTTTATCCCAGGGGGTCAATCAGCCCCAGCATTTT.

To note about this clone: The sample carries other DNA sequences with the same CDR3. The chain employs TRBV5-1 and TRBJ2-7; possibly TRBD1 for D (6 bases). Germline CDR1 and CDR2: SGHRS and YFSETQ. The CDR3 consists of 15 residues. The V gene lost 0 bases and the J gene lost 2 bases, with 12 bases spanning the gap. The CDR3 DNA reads TGCGCCAGCAGCTTGGGTCAGGGGTCAACCTACGAGCAGTACGTC. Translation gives CASSLGQGSTYEQYV.